This is a list of T cell receptor beta chains from one sample in a study of shared clonotypes between healthy human individuals. TCRdb keeps only in-frame clones here, not all; method: immunoSEQ multiplex PCR. The table lists about 1 million clones, around 78% of them singletons. Input material: memory CD4+ T cells from PBMCs. The receptor source for this set is a man in his late teens or twenties in good health. Some clones in this sample may be carry-over from other donors' samples. Each CDR3 is given with its conserved first and last residue. Fields, in order: D gene, clone size, J gene, V gene, CDR3 length, CDR3 protein, CDR3 DNA. The D gene is left open where the match is weak. Expanded clones get a size class; other rows say once, few or many, or leave the size out.

TRBD2	NA	TRBJ2-1	TRBV6-1	14	CASGSGNVGNEQFF	TGTGCCAGCGGTAGCGGGAACGTAGGGAATGAGCAGTTCTTC
TRBD2	NA	TRBJ2-3	TRBV7-2	14	CASSLAERADTQYF	TGTGCCAGCAGCCTAGCGGAGCGTGCAGATACGCAGTATTTT
TRBD1	NA	TRBJ1-5	TRBV27	22	CASSPRSDRAVSTYPGNQPQHF	TGTGCCAGCAGTCCCCGATCGGACAGGGCGGTCTCGACCTACCCTGGCAATCAGCCCCAGCATTTT
TRBD2	NA	TRBJ2-1	TRBV30	13	CAWTSGRLPEQFF	TGTGCCTGGACTAGCGGGAGGCTACCTGAGCAGTTCTTC
NA	NA	TRBJ1-1	TRBV5-1	11	CASSGTYEAFF	TGCGCCAGCAGCGGGACTTATGAAGCTTTCTTT
NA	once	TRBJ1-1	TRBV5-1	17	CASSFQKGGGMNTEAFF	TGCGCCAGCAGCTTCCAGAAAGGGGGTGGGATGAACACTGAAGCTTTCTTT
NA	NA	TRBJ2-7	TRBV7-2	16	CASSPGRSLSVYEQYF	TGTGCCAGCAGCCCGGGTCGTTCGTTGTCTGTCTACGAGCAGTACTTC
NA	NA	TRBJ1-3	TRBV10-3	12	CAISESGNTIYF	TGTGCCATCAGTGAGTCTGGGAACACCATATATTTT
TRBD1	NA	TRBJ1-2	TRBV6-5	15	CASSYNNRGQEGYTF	TGTGCCAGCAGTTACAATAACAGGGGGCAGGAAGGCTACACCTTC
TRBD2	NA	TRBJ2-2	TRBV5-8	17	CASSLGALAANTGELFF	TGTGCCAGCAGCTTGGGGGCCCTAGCGGCGAACACCGGGGAGCTGTTTTTT
TRBD1	NA	TRBJ2-3	TRBV13	15	CASSLRTGGTDTQYF	TGTGCCAGCAGCCTACGGACAGGCGGCACAGATACGCAGTATTTT
NA	NA	TRBJ2-3	TRBV10-1	13	CASSWTGQDTQYF	TGCGCCAGCAGTTGGACTGGGCAAGATACGCAGTATTTT
NA	NA	TRBJ2-3	TRBV15	12	CATRGRLDTQYF	TGTGCCACCAGAGGAAGGCTCGATACGCAGTATTTT
NA	NA	TRBJ1-2	TRBV13	16	CASTLPPPGPNYGYTF	TGTGCCAGCACATTACCCCCACCAGGGCCTAACTATGGCTACACCTTC
NA	NA	TRBJ1-3	TRBV7-2	14	CASSRGGVGNTIYF	TGTGCCAGCAGCCGTGGTGGCGTAGGAAACACCATATATTTT
NA	NA	TRBJ2-5	TRBV10-3	14	CAISEGGNQETQYF	TGTGCCATCAGTGAAGGCGGAAACCAAGAGACCCAGTACTTC
NA	NA	TRBJ1-1	TRBV7-3	13	CASSLGGSPEAFF	TGTGCCAGCAGCTTAGGCGGCAGCCCTGAAGCTTTCTTT
NA	few	TRBJ2-7	TRBV7-8	13	CASSRTRDIEQYF	TGTGCCAGCAGCAGAACCCGGGACATCGAGCAGTACTTC
TRBD1	NA	TRBJ1-5	TRBV28	18	CASSPGYFRTGSNQPQHF	TGTGCCAGCAGCCCCGGTTATTTCCGGACAGGGAGCAATCAGCCCCAGCATTTT
NA	NA	TRBJ1-1	TRBV7-2	13	CASSLVGRPEAFF	TGTGCCAGCAGCTTAGTAGGGAGGCCTGAAGCTTTCTTT
TRBD1	NA	TRBJ2-1	TRBV13	15	CASSLGAGGLQEQFF	TGTGCCAGCAGTCTGGGGGCAGGGGGCTTGCAGGAGCAGTTCTTC
TRBD2	few	TRBJ2-1	TRBV7-9	18	CASSSILADKSSYNEQFF	TGTGCCAGCAGCAGCATACTAGCGGACAAGAGCTCCTACAATGAGCAGTTCTTC
NA	NA	TRBJ1-1	TRBV14	15	CASSQAGGGIAEAFF	TGTGCCAGCAGCCAAGCTGGCGGGGGGATCGCTGAAGCTTTCTTT
NA	NA	TRBJ2-3	TRBV7-2	11	CASSLVDTQYF	TGTGCCAGCAGCTTAGTTGATACGCAGTATTTT
NA	NA	TRBJ2-5	TRBV7-2	14	CASSLRGLLETQYF	TGTGCCAGCAGCTTAAGGGGCCTCCTGGAGACCCAGTACTTC
NA	NA	TRBJ2-1	TRBV5-1	15	CASSLDPGVGNEQFF	TGCGCCAGCAGCTTGGACCCAGGGGTGGGGAATGAGCAGTTCTTC
NA	NA	TRBJ1-4	TRBV6-1	15	CASSDRGRGNEKLFF	TGTGCCAGCAGTGACCGTGGACGGGGGAATGAAAAACTGTTTTTT
TRBD1	NA	TRBJ2-7	TRBV4-3	14	CASSQRTGKYEQYF	TGCGCCAGCAGCCAACGGACAGGAAAATACGAGCAGTACTTC
NA	NA	TRBJ2-3	TRBV4-1	18	CASSRTPSGQRSTDTQYF	TGCGCCAGCAGCCGCACCCCCTCGGGTCAGCGTAGCACAGATACGCAGTATTTT